Shown below are 18 T cell receptor beta chains from a single sample sequenced in a study of monozygotic twins with inflammatory bowel disease. TCRdb reprocessed the 5' RACE reads and keeps a single row for each CDR3 protein, giving no DNA. The data include about 420,000 distinct CDR3 sequences; the top ten clones carry 2% to 3%. Sequencing input: blood. These receptors all come from a human donor with ulcerative colitis or Crohn's disease, or a healthy co-twin of an affected twin (not recorded which).

The chain recombines TRBV6-5 with TRBJ1-2. The CDR3 is made up of 12 amino acids. CDR1 and CDR2 from the germline V gene are MNHEY and SVGAGI. This CDR3 is CASSYLGYGYTF.

CDR3: CSARELASDYEQYF. V and J are TRBV20-1 and TRBJ2-7. CDR3 length: 14 residues. CDR1 is DFQATT, CDR2 SNEGSKA, per germline (reference sequence).

The chain employs TRBV27 and TRBJ1-2; the TCRdb D gene call, TRBD1, has no DNA to confirm it. CDR1 and CDR2 (germline): MNHEY, SMNVEV (reference sequence). This CDR3 contains 13 residues. The CDR3 is CASSYTGFYGYTF.

V is TRBV5-6 and J is TRBJ2-3; TCRdb selects TRBD1, and the lack of DNA leaves this call unchecked. The CDR3 is made up of 12 amino acids. Germline V gene data show CDR1 as SGHDT and CDR2 as YYEEEE. This chain's CDR3 is CASSLQGATQYF. The whole variable domain, filled in from reference TRBV5-6 and TRBJ2-3, reads DAGVTQSPTHLIKTRGQQVTLRCSPKSGHDTVSWYQQALGQGPQFIFQYYEEEERQRGNFPDRFSGHQFPNYSSELNVNALLLGDSALYLCASSLQGATQYFGPGTRLTVL.

This rearrangement joins TRBV27 to TRBJ2-1; TCRdb proposes TRBD1, but this gene call is untestable without DNA. Looked up from germline, CDR1 is MNHEY and CDR2 is SMNVEV (reference sequence). The CDR3 runs to 16 residues. CDR3 region: CASSTSRDRAYNEQFF.

This chain links TRBV20-1 with TRBJ2-7; lacking DNA, the TRBD1 call made by TCRdb goes unchecked. Germline-derived CDR1 and CDR2 are DFQATT and SNEGSKA (reference sequence). The CDR3 runs 15 residues. The CDR3 here is CSASSPNRGGYEQYF.

The chain is built from TRBV4-3 and TRBJ2-3; TCRdb lists TRBD2, though no DNA is available to test this call. The CDR3 extends over 17 amino acids. Germline V lookup: CDR1 LGHNA, CDR2 YSLEER. The CDR3: CASSQVGTSGILDTQYF.

The V gene is TRBV3-1, the J gene TRBJ2-5; TCRdb's D gene call, TRBD2, goes unchecked for lack of DNA. The CDR3 extends over 18 amino acids. CDR1 LGHDT and CDR2 YNNKEL come from the germline V gene (reference sequence). CDR3 in amino acids: CASSRPGTSGGATETQYF.

The V and J genes are TRBV2 and TRBJ2-5; checking the TCRdb D call of TRBD1 is not possible without DNA. The CDR3 spans 14 residues. The germline gives CDR1 SNHLY, CDR2 FYNNEI. CDR3 loop: CASAVTGGQETQYF.

The chain carries TRBV7-2 and TRBJ1-1. The germline gives CDR1 SGHTA, CDR2 FQGNSA. The CDR3 spans 12 residues. CDR3 residues: CASSPTALEAFF. Full variable domain (outside the CDR3, taken from reference TRBV7-2 and TRBJ1-1): GAGVSQSPSNKVTEKGKDVELRCDPISGHTALYWYRQSLGQGLEFLIYFQGNSAPDKSGLPSDRFSAERTGGSVSTLTIQRTQQEDSAVYLCASSPTALEAFFGQGTRLTVV.

The chain uses TRBV9 and TRBJ2-2; lacking DNA, the TRBD2 call made by TCRdb goes unchecked. The CDR3 runs 21 residues. The V gene's germline CDR1 is SGDLS and CDR2 YYNGEE. CDR3: CASSAHLTGTSGRRDTGELFF.

This chain links TRBV5-1 with TRBJ1-1; TCRdb picks TRBD1, but there is no DNA to check that call. Germline V CDR1 and CDR2: SGHRS, YFSETQ. The CDR3 has 13 amino acids. The CDR3 reads CASKGTGNTEAFF.

The genes are TRBV5-1 and TRBJ2-6; TCRdb selects TRBD1, and the lack of DNA leaves this call unchecked. The germline gives CDR1 SGHRS, CDR2 YFSETQ. There are 18 residues in the CDR3. CDR3 sequence: CASSLVWGRFSGANVLTF.

The chain employs TRBV10-3 and TRBJ2-3; TCRdb's D gene call, TRBD2, goes unchecked for lack of DNA. CDR3 length: 16 residues. Germline loops: CDR1 ENHRY, CDR2 SYGVKD. This chain's CDR3 is CAISVRTSGGTDTQYF.

The chain recombines TRBV28 with TRBJ1-5; there is no DNA to check the TCRdb D call of TRBD1. From germline, CDR1 is MDHEN and CDR2 SYDVKM. The CDR3 length is 16 residues. This chain's CDR3 is CASRTPRGLSNQPQHF.

This sequence joins TRBV7-9 and TRBJ1-2; checking the TCRdb D call of TRBD1 is not possible without DNA. This CDR3 is 14 amino acids long. CDR1 is SEHNR and CDR2 is FQNEAQ in the germline V gene (reference sequence). This chain's CDR3 is CASTSTGEDYGYTF.

The genes are TRBV18 and TRBJ2-7. CDR1 is KGHSH and CDR2 is LQKENI in the germline V gene. The CDR3 length is 12 residues. This CDR3 is CASTDSSYEQYF.

CDR3: CASRGGQGWYNEQFF. The chain employs TRBV28 and TRBJ2-1; TCRdb outputs TRBD1, but without DNA this stays unchecked. The CDR3 sequence is 15 residues long. The germline V gene encodes CDR1 MDHEN and CDR2 SYDVKM.